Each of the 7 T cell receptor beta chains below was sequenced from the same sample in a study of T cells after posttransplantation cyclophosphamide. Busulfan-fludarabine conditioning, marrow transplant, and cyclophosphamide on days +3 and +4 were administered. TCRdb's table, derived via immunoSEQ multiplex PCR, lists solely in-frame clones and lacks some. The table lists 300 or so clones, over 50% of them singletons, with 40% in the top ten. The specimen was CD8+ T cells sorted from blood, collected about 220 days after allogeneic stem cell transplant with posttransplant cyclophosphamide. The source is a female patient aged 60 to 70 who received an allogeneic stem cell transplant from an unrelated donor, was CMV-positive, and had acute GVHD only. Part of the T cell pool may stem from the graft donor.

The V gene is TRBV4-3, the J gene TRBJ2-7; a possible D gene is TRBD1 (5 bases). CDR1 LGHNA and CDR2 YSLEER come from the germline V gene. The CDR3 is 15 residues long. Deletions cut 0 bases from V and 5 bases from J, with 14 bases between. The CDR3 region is CASSQDLARVDEQYF. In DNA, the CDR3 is TGCGCCAGCAGCCAAGATCTGGCCAGGGTCGACGAGCAGTACTTC.

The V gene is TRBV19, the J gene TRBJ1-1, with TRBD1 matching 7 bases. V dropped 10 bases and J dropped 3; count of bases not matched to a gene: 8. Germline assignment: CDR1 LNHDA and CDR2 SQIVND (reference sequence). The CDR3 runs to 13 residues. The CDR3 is CATNPGGYTEAFF. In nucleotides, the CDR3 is TGTGCCACAAATCCAGGGGGGTACACTGAAGCTTTCTTT.

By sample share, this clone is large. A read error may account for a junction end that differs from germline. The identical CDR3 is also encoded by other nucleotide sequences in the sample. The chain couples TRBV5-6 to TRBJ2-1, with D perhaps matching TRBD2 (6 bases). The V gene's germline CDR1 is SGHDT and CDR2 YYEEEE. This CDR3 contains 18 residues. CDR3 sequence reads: CASSPPPWGGGDVRTLIF. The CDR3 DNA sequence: TGTGCCAGCAGCCCCCCCCCTTGGGGAGGCGGGGACGTGAGGACGCTGATCTTC.

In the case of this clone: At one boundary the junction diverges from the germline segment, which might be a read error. CDR3 amino acids: CATSREDEKLFF. CDR3 bases: TGTGCCACCAGCAGAGAAGATGAAAAACTGTTTTTC. This chain joins TRBV15 and TRBJ1-4; no clear D. The V gene's germline CDR1 is LNHNV and CDR2 YYDKDF (reference sequence). The CDR3 contains 12 residues.

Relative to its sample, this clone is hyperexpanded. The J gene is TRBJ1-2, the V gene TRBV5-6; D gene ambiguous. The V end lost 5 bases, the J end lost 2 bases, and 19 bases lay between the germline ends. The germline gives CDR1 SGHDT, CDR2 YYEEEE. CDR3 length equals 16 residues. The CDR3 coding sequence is TGTGCCAGCAGACGGGAGTTCTGGGAGACAAACTATGGCTACACCTTC. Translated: CASRREFWETNYGYTF.

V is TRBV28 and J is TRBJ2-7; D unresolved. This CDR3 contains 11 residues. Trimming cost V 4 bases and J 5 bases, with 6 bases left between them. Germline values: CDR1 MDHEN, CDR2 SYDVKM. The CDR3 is CASSYPDEQYF. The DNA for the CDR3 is TGTGCCAGCAGTTACCCGGACGAGCAGTACTTC.

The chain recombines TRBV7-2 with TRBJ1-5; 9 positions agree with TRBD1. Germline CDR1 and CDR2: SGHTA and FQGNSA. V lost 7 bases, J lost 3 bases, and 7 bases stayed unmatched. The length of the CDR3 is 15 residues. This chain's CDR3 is CASTHRGRDNQPQHF. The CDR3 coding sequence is TGTGCCAGCACCCACAGGGGGCGCGACAATCAGCCCCAGCATTTT.